The 7 T cell receptor beta chains below come from one sample, sequenced in a study of blood T cell repertoires in COVID-19. TCRdb's copy holds only in-frame clones and misses some; the assay was immunoSEQ multiplex PCR. Of 95,000 to 150,000 clones in the sample, around 86% are singletons; the top ten hold roughly 10%. Sequencing was carried out using peripheral blood. Source of these receptors: a man aged 60 to 75 with acute or convalescent COVID-19.

V gene TRBV7-9 combines with J gene TRBJ2-2; D gene ambiguous. The CDR3 consists of 14 residues. CDR1 and CDR2 from the germline V gene are SEHNR and FQNEAQ (reference sequence). Trimming left V 1 base short and J 4 bases short, with 7 bases between. The CDR3 coding sequence is TGTGCCAGCAGCTTAGGGGCTGGCACCGGGGAGCTGTTTTTT. Residues: CASSLGAGTGELFF. The full variable domain, in which reference TRBV7-9 and TRBJ2-2 provide the parts outside the CDR3, is DTGVSQNPRHKITKRGQNVTFRCDPISEHNRLYWYRQTLGQGPEFLTYFQNEAQLEKSRLLSDRFSAERPKGSFSTLEIQRTEQGDSAMYLCASSLGAGTGELFFGEGSRLTVL.

V and J are TRBV19 and TRBJ2-2; 9 bases align to TRBD1. The CDR3 runs to 14 residues. V lost 6 bases to trimming and J lost 6 bases; unmatched junction nucleotides: 5. Per germline, CDR1 LNHDA and CDR2 SQIVND (reference sequence). CDR3: CASRGQGPAGELFF. The CDR3 DNA follows: TGTGCCAGTAGGGGACAGGGTCCCGCCGGGGAGCTGTTTTTT.

The V gene is TRBV6-1, the J gene TRBJ2-1, with TRBD2 matching 7 bases. J lost 9 bases, V lost 2 bases, and 4 bases had no gene match. From germline, CDR1 is MNHNS and CDR2 SASEGT. The CDR3 consists of 13 residues. The CDR3 sequence: CASSELGRGEQFF. Here the CDR3 DNA reads TGTGCCAGCAGTGAATTGGGGAGGGGTGAGCAGTTCTTC.

The chain links TRBV6-5 to TRBJ2-2; possibly TRBD1 for D (6 bases). Per the germline V gene, CDR1 is MNHEY and CDR2 is SVGAGI. The germline V and J ends were trimmed by 6 bases and 8 bases, with 13 bases remaining between them. The CDR3 is 13 amino acids. Here the CDR3 reads CASSRLGGGELFF. The DNA for the CDR3 is TGTGCCAGCAGCCGTTTAGGGGGAGGGGAGCTGTTTTTT.

As regards this clone: The sample carries other DNA sequences with the same CDR3. This chain uses TRBV7-8 with TRBJ2-1; possible D gene TRBD1, 5 bases. CDR3 length: 12 amino acids. Germline lookup yields CDR1 SGHVS and CDR2 FQNEAQ. Trimming removed 5 bases from V and 7 bases from J, with 9 bases in between. The CDR3 protein is CASSPRENEQFF. The DNA for the CDR3 is TGTGCCAGCAGCCCCAGGGAAAATGAGCAGTTCTTC.

The chain uses TRBV6-5 and TRBJ2-6; D possibly corresponds to TRBD2 (5 bases). V lost 7 bases and J lost 7, with 14 bases in between. This CDR3 has 14 residues. Germline CDR1 MNHEY, CDR2 SVGAGI. The CDR3 sequence is CASTPEREANVLTF. As DNA, the CDR3 is TGTGCCAGCACCCCAGAGAGGGAAGCCAACGTCCTGACTTTC.

V gene TRBV6-1 combines with J gene TRBJ1-4; TRBD1 is a possible D gene (6 bases). The CDR3 extends over 14 amino acids. Germline assignment: CDR1 MNHNS and CDR2 SASEGT. Trimming removed 3 bases from V and 6 bases from J, with 11 bases in between. The CDR3 loop reads CASSETGTHEKLFF. The DNA of the CDR3 is TGTGCCAGCAGTGAGACCGGGACACATGAAAAACTGTTTTTT.